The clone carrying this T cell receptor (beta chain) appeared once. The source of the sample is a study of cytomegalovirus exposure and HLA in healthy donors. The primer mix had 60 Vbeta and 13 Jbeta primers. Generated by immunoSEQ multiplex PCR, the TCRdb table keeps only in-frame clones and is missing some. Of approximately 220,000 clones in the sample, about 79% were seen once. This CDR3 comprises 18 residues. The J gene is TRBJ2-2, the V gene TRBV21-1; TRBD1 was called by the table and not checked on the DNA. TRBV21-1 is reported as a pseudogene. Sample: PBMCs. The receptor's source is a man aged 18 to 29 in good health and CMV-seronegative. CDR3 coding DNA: TGTGCCAGCAGCAGGCGACAGATAAATCGCAGAGCCACCGGGGAGCTGTTTTTT. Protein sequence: CASSRRQINRRATGELFF.